This is a list of T cell receptor beta chains from one sample in a study of technical replicates of blood from several donors. The method was immunoSEQ multiplex PCR; TCRdb's version includes in-frame clones alone and lacks a portion of them. The table has tens of thousands of clones, 90% to 95% seen once. The sequenced sample was PBMCs. These TCRs come from a human donor in good health. Some clones in this sample may be carry-over from other donors' samples. Each CDR3 is given with its conserved first and last residue. The order of the fields is CDR3 protein, CDR3 DNA, J gene, D gene, CDR3 length, clone size, V gene. The D gene is left open where the match is weak. Clone sizes are given selectively: once, few, many, or a class where the clone is expanded.

CASSYSPQGHTEAFF	TGTGCCAGCAGTTACTCCCCCCAGGGTCACACTGAAGCTTTCTTT	TRBJ1-1	-	15	-	TRBV6-5
CASSYSTVRNYEQYF	TGTGCCAGCAGTTACTCAACGGTACGAAACTACGAGCAGTACTTC	TRBJ2-7	-	15	-	TRBV6-5
CSVEDRVSGGPREQFF	TGCAGCGTTGAAGATCGGGTTTCGGGGGGACCCCGGGAGCAGTTCTTC	TRBJ2-1	TRBD2	16	-	TRBV29-1
CSVDYRGGMNTEAFF	TGCAGCGTTGATTACCGGGGGGGCATGAACACTGAAGCTTTCTTT	TRBJ1-1	-	15	-	TRBV29-1
CASSTGTDSYEQYF	TGTGCCAGCAGCACAGGGACAGACTCCTACGAGCAGTACTTC	TRBJ2-7	TRBD1	14	-	TRBV7-9
CASTLRNEGGELFF	TGCGCCAGCACGCTCAGGAACGAGGGCGGGGAGCTGTTTTTT	TRBJ2-2	-	14	-	TRBV5-1
CASKDSFNEKLFF	TGTGCCAGCAAGGACAGCTTTAATGAAAAACTGTTTTTT	TRBJ1-4	-	13	few	TRBV25-1
CASSLANRDRGNTEAFF	TGTGCCAGCAGCTTAGCCAACAGGGACAGGGGGAACACTGAAGCTTTCTTT	TRBJ1-1	TRBD1	17	-	TRBV11-2
CASSFPGLPSEAFF	TGTGCCAGCAGCTTCCCAGGGCTCCCCTCTGAAGCTTTCTTT	TRBJ1-1	-	14	-	TRBV7-9
CSVDTGSYSGYTF	TGCAGCGTTGACACAGGGTCATATAGTGGCTACACCTTC	TRBJ1-2	-	13	-	TRBV29-1
CASSPGQGGLSNEKLFF	TGTGCCAGTAGCCCTGGACAGGGGGGCTTGTCTAATGAAAAACTGTTTTTT	TRBJ1-4	TRBD1	17	once	TRBV19
CASGLGQIKGDEQFF	TGTGCTAGTGGTTTGGGTCAAATCAAGGGGGATGAGCAGTTCTTC	TRBJ2-1	-	15	-	TRBV12-5
CASSQDLRGRGNTEAFF	TGCGCCAGCAGCCAAGATCTCAGGGGGCGAGGGAACACTGAAGCTTTCTTT	TRBJ1-1	TRBD1	17	-	TRBV4-3
CASSQAGSLYEQYF	TGTGCCAGCAGCCAAGCCGGGAGTCTCTACGAGCAGTACTTC	TRBJ2-7	-	14	once	TRBV4-2
CASSYDSSEAFF	TGTGCCAGCAGCTACGACAGTTCTGAAGCTTTCTTT	TRBJ1-1	-	12	-	TRBV7-8
CASSLEQGGDTQYF	TGTGCCAGCAGCTTGGAGCAGGGGGGAGATACGCAGTATTTT	TRBJ2-3	-	14	-	TRBV5-8
CASSLALDRVLWTKNIQYF	TGTGCCAGCAGCTTAGCGCTGGACAGGGTATTGTGGACCAAAAACATTCAGTACTTC	TRBJ2-4	TRBD1	19	-	TRBV7-2
CASTNPGGTGLTNEQFF	TGTGCCAGCACTAACCCCGGGGGGACAGGGCTTACCAATGAGCAGTTCTTC	TRBJ2-1	TRBD1	17	-	TRBV9
CASSDSASGDHNEQFF	TGTGCCAGCAGTGACTCGGCTAGCGGGGACCACAATGAGCAGTTCTTC	TRBJ2-1	TRBD2	16	few	TRBV6-4
CASSRGPTETQYF	TGTGCCAGCAGCAGGGGGCCCACAGAGACCCAGTACTTC	TRBJ2-5	TRBD1	13	-	TRBV7-9
CASSQTADTQYF	TGTGCCAGCAGCCAGACTGCAGATACGCAGTATTTT	TRBJ2-3	-	12	-	TRBV7-2
CASEGATEAFF	TGTGCCAGCGAGGGGGCCACTGAAGCTTTCTTT	TRBJ1-1	TRBD1	11	-	TRBV6-1
CASSYLGVNSPLHF	TGTGCCAGCAGTTACTTAGGGGTAAATTCACCCCTCCACTTT	TRBJ1-6	-	14	-	TRBV6-5
CASPLVPELDWTADSYSNQPQHF	TGTGCCAGCCCCTTGGTCCCCGAATTGGACTGGACCGCAGATTCTTATAGCAATCAGCCCCAGCATTTT	TRBJ1-5	-	23	-	TRBV27
CASREGYEQYF	TGTGCCAGCAGGGAGGGGTACGAGCAGTACTTC	TRBJ2-7	-	11	-	TRBV6-1
CASSYDRGGPPQHF	TGCGCCAGCAGTTACGACAGGGGTGGACCGCCCCAGCATTTT	TRBJ1-5	TRBD1	14	-	TRBV4-1
CAWDRGAHYGYTF	TGTGCCTGGGATCGGGGGGCGCATTATGGCTACACCTTC	TRBJ1-2	-	13	once	TRBV30
CASRSGQGQETQYF	TGTGCCAGCAGATCGGGACAGGGGCAGGAGACCCAGTACTTC	TRBJ2-5	TRBD1	14	-	TRBV2
CASSESTGANTGELFF	TGCGCCAGCAGTGAGTCGACAGGGGCGAACACCGGGGAGCTGTTTTTT	TRBJ2-2	TRBD1	16	-	TRBV10-2